The 20 T cell receptor beta chains reported below all come from one sample, sequenced in a study of cytomegalovirus exposure and HLA in healthy donors. In the PCR, 60 Vbeta and 13 Jbeta primers were used. Repertoires were generated with immunoSEQ multiplex PCR, while TCRdb's copy carries only in-frame clones and drops some. Of around 90,000 clones in the sample, 64% are singletons; the top ten hold approximately 2.2%. The specimen sequenced was PBMCs. These receptors came from a human donor in good health.

This clone has more than one count but fewer than ten. This chain connects TRBV5-1 to TRBJ2-7, with a weak D call TRBD1 (6 bases). Looked up from germline, CDR1 is SGHRS and CDR2 is YFSETQ. Trimming took off 7 bases at V and 3 bases at J, with 11 bases between the two ends. The CDR3 has 12 amino acids. CDR3 amino acids: CASSGQIYEQYF. CDR3 nucleotide sequence: TGCGCCAGCTCCGGACAGATCTACGAGCAGTACTTC.

The gene calls are TRBV14 and TRBJ2-5, with D possibly matching TRBD2 (5 bases). The CDR3 has 14 amino acids. The V gene's germline CDR1 is SGHDN and CDR2 FVKESK. Deletions cut 0 bases from V and 7 bases from J, with 12 bases between. The CDR3 loop is CASSQDRNRGTQYF. In DNA, the CDR3 is TGTGCCAGCAGCCAAGATCGAAATCGGGGGACCCAGTACTTC. Variable domain in full (rest from reference TRBV14 and TRBJ2-5): EAGVTQFPSHSVIEKGQTVTLRCDPISGHDNLYWYRRVMGKEIKFLLHFVKESKQDESGMPNNRFLAERTGGTYSTLKVQPAELEDSGVYFCASSQDRNRGTQYFGPGTRLLVL.

V usage is TRBV18 and J usage is TRBJ2-7; D is possibly TRBD2 (5 bases). The CDR3 has 14 amino acids. V lost 5 bases and J lost 2, with 13 bases in between. From germline, CDR1 is KGHSH and CDR2 LQKENI. The CDR3 region is CASSTHSGTYEQYF. The CDR3 region has the DNA TGTGCCAGCTCAACGCACAGCGGAACCTACGAGCAGTACTTC.

The chain has TRBV21-1 and TRBJ2-1; the table's D call TRBD1 went unverified against the DNA. TRBV21-1 is flagged as a pseudogene. The CDR3 is 15 residues long. The chain's CDR3 is CASSKGDRGYNEQFF. The CDR3 bases are TGTGCCAGCAGCAAAGGAGACAGGGGATACAATGAGCAGTTCTTC.

The chain employs TRBV11-3 and TRBJ2-7, with 7 bases that match TRBD1. Germline values: CDR1 SGHNT, CDR2 YENEEA. After removal of 5 bases from V and 0 bases from J, the junction contained 4 bases not matched to a gene. The CDR3 runs 14 residues. The CDR3 region is CASSPDRDSYEQYF. The CDR3 coding sequence is TGTGCCAGCAGCCCTGACAGGGACTCCTACGAGCAGTACTTC. The variable domain in full, completed from reference TRBV11-3 and TRBJ2-7, reads EAGVVQSPRYKIIEKKQPVAFWCNPISGHNTLYWYLQNLGQGPELLIRYENEEAVDDSQLPKDRFSAERLKGVDSTLKIQPAELGDSAVYLCASSPDRDSYEQYFGPGTRLTVT.

V is TRBV6-5 and J is TRBJ1-1; D is uncertain. This CDR3 spans 13 amino acids. V lost 6 bases and J 0 bases, leaving 8 bases between the germline ends. Germline V gene sequence: CDR1 MNHEY, CDR2 SVGAGI. The CDR3: CASSPTLNTEAFF. In DNA form, the CDR3 reads TGTGCCAGCAGCCCCACACTGAACACTGAAGCTTTCTTT.

This clone was seen only a few times. This chain links TRBV18 with TRBJ1-4; D is perhaps TRBD1 (6 bases). The germline CDR1 and CDR2 sequences are KGHSH and LQKENI. Trimming left V 4 bases short and J 5 bases short, with 14 bases between. The CDR3 totals 15 residues. CDR3 DNA: TGTGCCAGCTCACGAGGGACACTTGGAAATGAAAAACTGTTTTTT. This codes for CASSRGTLGNEKLFF.

V and J are TRBV7-2 and TRBJ2-1; D might be TRBD2 (6 bases). V was pared by 1 base and J by 8 bases, with 18 bases between. The germline V gene has CDR1 SGHTA and CDR2 FQGNSA. CDR3 length: 16 amino acids. CDR3 protein: CASSLEVVGSGDEQFF. The DNA for the CDR3 is TGTGCCAGCAGCTTAGAGGTGGTAGGGTCGGGGGATGAGCAGTTCTTC.

The chain couples TRBV4-2 to TRBJ2-3; 11 bases are shared with TRBD2. Looked up from germline, CDR1 is LGHNA and CDR2 is YNFKEQ. The CDR3 sequence is 16 residues long. V was pared by 1 base and J by 6 bases, with 6 bases of the junction left unmatched. CDR3 residues: CASSQGTSGLGDTQYF. As DNA, the CDR3 is TGTGCCAGCAGCCAAGGGACTAGCGGGTTGGGGGATACGCAGTATTTT.

This clone occurred a few times. The chain has TRBV5-1 and TRBJ1-1, with D hard to call. The germline V gene encodes CDR1 SGHRS and CDR2 YFSETQ. This CDR3 has 15 amino acids. V lost 1 base and J lost 1, with 11 bases in between. The CDR3 is CASSLLGTGNTEAFF. Written as DNA, the CDR3 is TGCGCCAGCAGCTTGCTAGGTACGGGGAACACTGAAGCTTTCTTT.

This chain links TRBV29-1 with TRBJ1-5; weak D call: TRBD1 (5 bases). Germline lookup yields CDR1 SQVTM and CDR2 ANQGSEA. This CDR3 is built from 11 residues. The V and J ends lost 5 bases and 9 bases respectively, with 11 bases between them. The CDR3 DNA is TGCAGCGTTTCCTCGGGGGGGCCCCAGCATTTT. Translated, it gives CSVSSGGPQHF.

The J gene is TRBJ1-2, the V gene TRBV30, with TRBD1 matching over 7 bases. CDR1 GTSNPN and CDR2 SVGIG come from the germline V gene (reference sequence). The CDR3 consists of 14 residues. V was pared by 1 base and J by 5 bases, with 7 bases of the junction left unmatched. CDR3 loop: CAWSGQGNSYGYTF. The CDR3 region has the DNA TGTGCCTGGAGTGGACAGGGAAACTCTTATGGCTACACCTTC.

The chain uses TRBV7-9 and TRBJ2-2, with 8 nucleotides matching TRBD1. The trim removed 2 bases at V and 1 base at J, leaving 3 bases unmatched. This CDR3 has 16 residues. Germline V gene lookup returns CDR1 SEHNR and CDR2 FQNEAQ (reference sequence). The CDR3 reads CASSLPDRVNTGELFF. The DNA of the CDR3 is TGTGCCAGCAGCTTACCGGACAGGGTGAACACCGGGGAGCTGTTTTTT.

The chain combines TRBV30 with TRBJ2-4, with D tentatively TRBD2 (5 bases). In germline, CDR1 is GTSNPN, CDR2 SVGIG (reference sequence). The CDR3 spans 12 residues. The ends were cut back, 0 bases at V and 12 bases at J, with 12 bases in the middle. Here the CDR3 DNA reads TGTGCCTGGAGTGTACGCCCGGGAACTCAGTACTTC. This codes for CAWSVRPGTQYF.

The chain has TRBV5-6 and TRBJ2-3; no clear D gene. The V and J ends lost 3 bases and 8 bases respectively, with 10 bases between them. CDR3 size: 12 residues. Germline CDR1 SGHDT, CDR2 YYEEEE. CDR3 sequence: CASSSTPVTQYF. In DNA form, the CDR3 reads TGTGCCAGCAGCTCGACTCCGGTTACGCAGTATTTT.

The chain links TRBV18 to TRBJ2-3, with TRBD2 matching 10 bases. The CDR3 consists of 16 residues. V lost 3 bases and J lost 5; bases outside the gene matches: 8. CDR1 is KGHSH, CDR2 LQKENI, per germline. CDR3 loop: CASSPAAGGHGDTQYF. CDR3 bases: TGTGCCAGCTCACCTGCAGCGGGGGGGCATGGAGATACGCAGTATTTT.

The chain combines TRBV7-9 with TRBJ2-7; D unresolved. This CDR3 is built from 14 residues. Germline CDR1 and CDR2: SEHNR and FQNEAQ (reference sequence). V was cut by 3 bases and J by 4 bases, with 13 bases left in between. CDR3: CASSFNEDSYEQYF. The CDR3 DNA reads TGTGCCAGCAGCTTTAATGAGGATTCGTACGAGCAGTACTTC.

This chain uses TRBV19 with TRBJ2-7; D remains ambiguous. This CDR3 region has 13 residues. Trimming pared 4 bases from V and 2 bases from J, leaving 9 bases between. CDR1 is LNHDA, CDR2 SQIVND, per germline (reference sequence). CDR3 sequence (DNA): TGTGCCAGTAGTACAAAAAATCCCTACGAGCAGTACTTC. As protein: CASSTKNPYEQYF.

This clone was observed once. The rearrangement links TRBV10-2 to TRBJ2-6; 8 nucleotides align to TRBD1. Unmatched junction bases numbered 5, after V lost 7 bases and J lost 0 bases. This CDR3 contains 16 residues. The germline V gene encodes CDR1 WSHSY and CDR2 SAAADI. The CDR3 DNA reads TGCGCCAGCAATGACAGGGGTTTCTCTGGGGCCAACGTCCTGACTTTC. Translated: CASNDRGFSGANVLTF.

The chain combines TRBV15 with TRBJ1-2, with a tentative D call TRBD1 (6 bases). CDR3 length: 14 residues. Looked up from germline, CDR1 is LNHNV and CDR2 is YYDKDF (reference sequence). Trimming removed 2 bases from V and 14 bases from J, with 21 bases in between. Here the CDR3 reads CATSRPTRGQKETF. DNA of the CDR3: TGTGCCACCAGCAGACCGACTCGCGGACAGAAAGAGACCTTC. Complete variable domain (other parts from reference TRBV15 and TRBJ1-2): DAMVIQNPRYQVTQFGKPVTLSCSQTLNHNVMYWYQQKSSQAPKLLFHYYDKDFNNEADTPDNFQSRRPNTSFCFLDIRSPGLGDTAMYLCATSRPTRGQKETFGSGTRLTVV.